These 12 T cell receptor beta chains were all obtained from the same sample, sequenced in a study of cytomegalovirus exposure and HLA in healthy donors. In the PCR, 60 Vbeta and 13 Jbeta primers were used. Data came from immunoSEQ multiplex PCR; TCRdb stores just in-frame clones and leaves some out. The table has tens of thousands of clones, around 80% seen once. What was sequenced was PBMCs. Every receptor here comes from a man aged 18 to 35 in good health and CMV-seronegative.

CDR3 region: CASSEPGGDTGELFF. The CDR3 region has the DNA TGTGCCAGCAGCGAACCGGGAGGAGACACCGGGGAGCTGTTTTTT. The V gene is TRBV7-9, the J gene TRBJ2-2; 7 nucleotides match TRBD2. Germline V gene lookup returns CDR1 SEHNR and CDR2 FQNEAQ (reference sequence). CDR3 length: 15 residues. V shed 5 bases, J shed 3 bases, and the junction held 6 bases outside the gene matches.

The chain couples TRBV5-1 to TRBJ1-1; 9 nucleotides match TRBD1. Trimming cost V 4 bases and J 4 bases; bases outside gene matches: 8. The CDR3 spans 15 residues. The germline gives CDR1 SGHRS, CDR2 YFSETQ. CDR3 nucleotide sequence: TGCGCCAGCAGCCTATCGGGACAGGGACTCACTGAAGCTTTCTTT. Translating gives CASSLSGQGLTEAFF.

CDR3 sequence (DNA): TGCGCCAGCAGCCAAGAGCAGGGGGCCTCGGAGACCCAGTACTTC. It codes for CASSQEQGASETQYF. V and J are TRBV4-3 and TRBJ2-5, with 8 bases identical to TRBD1. Germline CDR1 LGHNA, CDR2 YSLEER. The CDR3 spans 15 residues. Trimming at V came to 0 bases and at J to 5 bases, leaving 5 bases not matched to a gene.

V gene TRBV27 combines with J gene TRBJ2-1; TRBD2 agrees at 8 bases. V dropped 8 bases and J dropped 7; count of bases not matched to a gene: 4. CDR1 and CDR2 (germline): MNHEY, SMNVEV (reference sequence). The CDR3 runs to 12 residues. This CDR3 is CASLSGRNEQFF. CDR3 coding DNA: TGTGCCAGCTTAAGCGGGAGAAATGAGCAGTTCTTC.

The chain employs TRBV30 and TRBJ2-1, with 7 positions matching TRBD1. CDR3 length equals 16 residues. Germline V gene sequence: CDR1 GTSNPN, CDR2 SVGIG (reference sequence). Unmatched junction bases numbered 11, after V lost 2 bases and J lost 4 bases. The CDR3 is CAWSSVLEGAYNEQFF. As DNA, the CDR3 is TGTGCCTGGAGTTCCGTCCTAGAGGGGGCTTACAATGAGCAGTTCTTC.

V usage is TRBV6-5 and J usage is TRBJ2-7, with D maybe TRBD1 (6 bases). The germline V gene has CDR1 MNHEY and CDR2 SVGAGI. This CDR3 is built from 15 residues. The V gene lost 5 bases and the J gene lost 2 bases, with 16 bases spanning the gap. The CDR3 nucleotides are TGTGCCAGCAGTAATAACAGGGATGTGGCCTACGAGCAGTACTTC. It is translated as CASSNNRDVAYEQYF.

The chain carries TRBV28 and TRBJ1-1; D may be TRBD1 (6 bases). Germline lookup yields CDR1 MDHEN and CDR2 SYDVKM. Trimming stripped 5 bases from V and 0 bases from J, with 10 bases between. CDR3 size: 14 residues. The CDR3 nucleotides read TGTGCCAGCAGTCCCTCAGGGGTGAACACTGAAGCTTTCTTT. Its translation is CASSPSGVNTEAFF.

The chain employs TRBV10-2 and TRBJ2-2; no clear D gene. The CDR3 is 15 residues long. Germline V lookup: CDR1 WSHSY, CDR2 SAAADI. The germline V and J ends were trimmed by 0 bases and 1 base, with 6 bases remaining between them. For the CDR3, the DNA is TGCGCCAGCAGTGAGTCGCCGGGGAACACCGGGGAGCTGTTTTTT. Amino acids: CASSESPGNTGELFF.

This sequence joins TRBV5-1 and TRBJ2-2; tentatively, D is TRBD1 (6 bases). The V gene lost 3 bases and the J gene lost 5 bases, with 14 bases spanning the gap. Looked up from germline, CDR1 is SGHRS and CDR2 is YFSETQ. There are 15 residues in the CDR3. The CDR3 DNA sequence: TGCGCCAGCAGCTCCGGGACACCTTGGACCGGGGAGCTGTTTTTT. Residues: CASSSGTPWTGELFF.

The rearrangement joins TRBV28 to TRBJ2-7, with 8 bases matching TRBD1. This CDR3 contains 16 residues. Germline CDR1 reads MDHEN; CDR2 reads SYDVKM. The V and J ends lost 5 bases and 0 bases, in that order; junction bases with no gene match: 9. CDR3 coding DNA: TGTGCCAGCAGTCGCCTGACAGGGGTTAGCTCCTACGAGCAGTACTTC. Encoded protein: CASSRLTGVSSYEQYF.

The V and J genes are TRBV19 and TRBJ2-5; perhaps TRBD2 as D (7 bases). The CDR3 is made up of 15 amino acids. V lost 3 bases and J lost 5, with 16 bases in between. In germline, CDR1 is LNHDA, CDR2 SQIVND (reference sequence). CDR3 region: CASSMGLQGGETQYF. DNA of the CDR3: TGTGCCAGTAGTATGGGCCTACAGGGAGGGGAGACCCAGTACTTC. The whole variable domain, filled in from reference TRBV19 and TRBJ2-5, reads DGGITQSPKYLFRKEGQNVTLSCEQNLNHDAMYWYRQDPGQGLRLIYYSQIVNDFQKGDIAEGYSVSREKKESFPLTVTSAQKNPTAFYLCASSMGLQGGETQYFGPGTRLLVL.

The chain is built from TRBV4-2 and TRBJ2-1; TRBD2 might be the D (6 bases). Deletions cut 4 bases from V and 1 base from J, with 17 bases between. Germline V gene data show CDR1 as LGHNA and CDR2 as YNFKEQ. This CDR3 is 17 amino acids long. Here the CDR3 reads CASSPRWGGISYNEQFF. The DNA for the CDR3 is TGTGCCAGCAGCCCTAGGTGGGGCGGGATATCCTACAATGAGCAGTTCTTC.